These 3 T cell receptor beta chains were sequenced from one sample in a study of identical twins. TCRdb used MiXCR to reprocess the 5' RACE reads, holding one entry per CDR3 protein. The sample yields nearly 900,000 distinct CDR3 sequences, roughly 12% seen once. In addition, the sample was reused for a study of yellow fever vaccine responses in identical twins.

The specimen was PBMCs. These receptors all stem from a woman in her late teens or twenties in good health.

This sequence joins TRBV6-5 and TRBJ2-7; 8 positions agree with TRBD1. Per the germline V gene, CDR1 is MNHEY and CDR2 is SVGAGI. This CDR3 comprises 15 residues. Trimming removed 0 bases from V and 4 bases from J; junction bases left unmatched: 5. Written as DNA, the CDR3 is TGTGCCAGCAGTTACTCGACAGGGGCGAGGTACGAGCAGTACTTC. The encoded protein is CASSYSTGARYEQYF.

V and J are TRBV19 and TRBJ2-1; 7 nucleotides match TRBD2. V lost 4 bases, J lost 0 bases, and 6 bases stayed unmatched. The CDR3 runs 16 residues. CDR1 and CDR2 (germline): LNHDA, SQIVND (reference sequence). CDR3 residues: CASSKSSGSSYNEQFF. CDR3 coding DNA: TGTGCCAGTAGTAAATCTAGCGGAAGCTCCTACAATGAGCAGTTCTTC.

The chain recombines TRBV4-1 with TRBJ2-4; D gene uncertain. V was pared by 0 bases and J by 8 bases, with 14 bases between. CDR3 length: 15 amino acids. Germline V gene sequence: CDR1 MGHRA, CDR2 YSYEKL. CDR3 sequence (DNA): TGCGCCAGCAGCCAAGATGTTAGAGCCGCGGACATTCAGTACTTC. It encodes CASSQDVRAADIQYF.